Shown below are 15 T cell receptor beta chains from a single sample sequenced in a study of T cells in Graves' hyperthyroidism and ophthalmopathy. TCR beta CDR3 regions were amplified from RNA. The HTBI primer set served for first-round RT-PCR of the TCR CDR3. TCRdb re-called the multiplex PCR reads through MiXCR, storing one row per CDR3 protein. The sample contains fewer than 750,000 distinct CDR3 sequences, roughly 15% of which appear only once. Sequencing input: blood. All receptors derive from a woman aged 45-65 years with Graves' ophthalmopathy.

The chain joins TRBV4-1 to TRBJ2-7, with D perhaps assigned TRBD1 or TRBD2 (5 bases each). This CDR3 contains 16 residues. V shed 4 bases and J shed 3 bases, with 19 bases lying between them. Germline CDR1 is MGHRA and CDR2 is YSYEKL. The CDR3 DNA follows: TGCGCCAGCAGCCGCGGTACGGGACGACGGTACTACGAGCAGTACTTC. Its protein is CASSRGTGRRYYEQYF.

This clonotype occurred many times. The chain carries TRBV28 and TRBJ1-1, with D tentatively TRBD1 (6 bases). The CDR3 contains 15 residues. Deletions cut 9 bases from V and 2 bases from J, with 19 bases between. Germline loops: CDR1 MDHEN, CDR2 SYDVKM. Written as DNA, the CDR3 is TGTGCCAGTGCTTTCCTGGACAGATCTAACACTGAAGCTTTCTTT. It codes for CASAFLDRSNTEAFF.

This clonotype has just a few counts. The chain uses TRBV10-3 and TRBJ2-2, with D uncertain. The CDR3 is made up of 13 amino acids. CDR1 and CDR2 (germline): ENHRY, SYGVKD. Trimming removed 5 bases from V and 2 bases from J, with 6 bases in between. The CDR3 DNA follows: TGTGCCATCAGTAAATACAACACCGGGGAGCTGTTTTTT. As protein: CAISKYNTGELFF.

At least ten counts were recorded for this clonotype. The chain carries TRBV12-3 or TRBV12-4 and TRBJ1-2; a weak D match, TRBD1 (5 bases). This CDR3 spans 11 amino acids. Trimming took 3 bases from V and 7 from J, leaving 6 bases between them. CDR3 protein: CASSLGGGYTF. The CDR3 region has the DNA TGTGCCAGCAGTTTGGGGGGTGGCTACACCTTC.

This clonotype has ten or more counts. V gene TRBV15 combines with J gene TRBJ2-1; 9 bases line up with TRBD2. Germline V gene sequence: CDR1 LNHNV, CDR2 YYDKDF (reference sequence). V shed 1 base and J 5 bases; nucleotides not matched to a gene: 6. The CDR3 length is 16 residues. The CDR3 DNA sequence: TGTGCCACCAGCAGAGCGGGGCTAGCGGGAAACAATGAGCAGTTCTTC. Translating it yields CATSRAGLAGNNEQFF. Full variable domain (missing parts from reference TRBV15 and TRBJ2-1): DAMVIQNPRYQVTQFGKPVTLSCSQTLNHNVMYWYQQKSSQAPKLLFHYYDKDFNNEADTPDNFQSRRPNTSFCFLDIRSPGLGDTAMYLCATSRAGLAGNNEQFFGPGTRLTVL.

This clonotype came up once. The chain couples TRBV6-5 to TRBJ2-3; D remains unclear. Germline values: CDR1 MNHEY, CDR2 SVGAGI. Trimming removed 1 base from V and 0 bases from J, with 8 bases in between. The CDR3 totals 15 residues. The CDR3 protein is CASSYLGSSTDTQYF. CDR3 sequence (DNA): TGTGCCAGCAGTTACTTGGGCAGTAGCACAGATACGCAGTATTTT.

The rearrangement joins TRBV7-3 to TRBJ1-2; no reliable D call. CDR1 SGHTA and CDR2 FQGTGA come from the germline V gene. The length of the CDR3 is 12 residues. The V and J ends lost 5 bases and 4 bases respectively, with 8 bases between them. The CDR3 region has the DNA TGTGCCAGCAGCGGGCGAGGCTATGGCTACACCTTC. Translation gives CASSGRGYGYTF.

This clonotype was counted ten times or more. CDR3 DNA: TGTGCCAGCAGCTCATCTGCGACAGGGCTAAACTATGGCTACACCTTC. It is translated as CASSSSATGLNYGYTF. The chain employs TRBV5-6 and TRBJ1-2; TRBD1 aligns across 7 bases. Trimming took 3 bases from V and 2 from J; bases not matched to a gene: 10. Per the germline V gene, CDR1 is SGHDT and CDR2 is YYEEEE. This CDR3 is built from 16 residues.

This clonotype was recorded at least ten times. The chain links TRBV9 to TRBJ2-7; D perhaps matches TRBD2 (5 bases). Germline V lookup: CDR1 SGDLS, CDR2 YYNGEE. CDR3 length: 14 residues. The V end was cut by 3 bases, the J end by 2 bases, with 12 bases between. CDR3 DNA: TGTGCCAGCAGCGCAGCAAGCGGCCCCTACGAGCAGTACTTC. Protein: CASSAASGPYEQYF. Full variable domain (missing parts from reference TRBV9 and TRBJ2-7): DSGVTQTPKHLITATGQRVTLRCSPRSGDLSVYWYQQSLDQGLQFLIQYYNGEERAKGNILERFSAQQFPDLHSELNLSSLELGDSALYFCASSAASGPYEQYFGPGTRLTVT.

This clonotype was observed many times. The rearrangement uses TRBV7-8 and TRBJ2-1; D may be TRBD1 (6 bases). Germline V gene lookup returns CDR1 SGHVS and CDR2 FQNEAQ. This CDR3 comprises 14 residues. V was pared by 6 bases and J by 1 base, with 10 bases between. The CDR3 is CASSQDRSYNEQFF. The CDR3 region has the DNA TGTGCCAGCAGTCAAGACAGGTCCTACAATGAGCAGTTCTTC.

This clonotype was picked up many times. The V call is TRBV18, the J call TRBJ1-5; TRBD1 aligns across 11 bases. V lost 2 bases to trimming and J lost 4 bases; unmatched junction nucleotides: 1. Germline V gives CDR1 KGHSH, CDR2 LQKENI. The length of the CDR3 is 15 residues. Here the CDR3 reads CASSPGQGANQPQHF. DNA of the CDR3: TGTGCCAGCTCACCAGGACAGGGGGCGAATCAGCCCCAGCATTTT.

Many counts were recorded for this clonotype. This chain connects TRBV28 to TRBJ1-2; 9 bases match TRBD1. CDR1 MDHEN and CDR2 SYDVKM come from the germline V gene. The CDR3 contains 13 residues. V shed 3 bases, J shed 6 bases, and the junction held 2 bases outside the gene matches. The CDR3 is CASSFGDRDGYTF. The CDR3 DNA is TGTGCCAGCAGTTTCGGGGACAGGGATGGCTACACCTTC.

The V and J genes are TRBV15 and TRBJ2-6; D ambiguous. The germline V gene encodes CDR1 LNHNV and CDR2 YYDKDF (reference sequence). The V and J ends lost 5 bases and 0 bases respectively, with 5 bases between them. There are 14 residues in the CDR3. The CDR3 is CATSVGSGANVLTF. The CDR3, as DNA: TGTGCCACCAGCGTCGGCTCTGGGGCCAACGTCCTGACTTTC.

This clonotype was detected once. This chain uses TRBV2 with TRBJ1-5; D may be TRBD1 (6 bases). The CDR3 extends over 14 amino acids. Looked up from germline, CDR1 is SNHLY and CDR2 is FYNNEI. The V and J ends lost 7 bases and 1 base respectively, with 11 bases between them. CDR3: CASTATGSNQPQHF. As DNA, the CDR3 is TGTGCCAGCACGGCGACAGGCAGCAATCAGCCCCAGCATTTT.

This clonotype has more than one count but fewer than ten. The chain has TRBV7-9 and TRBJ1-2, with D perhaps TRBD1 (6 bases). This CDR3 has 15 residues. V gave up 7 bases and J gave up 2 bases, with 17 bases separating them. Looked up from germline, CDR1 is SEHNR and CDR2 is FQNEAQ (reference sequence). The CDR3 DNA sequence: TGTGCCAGCAACCAGATAACAGGGTTAAACTATGGCTACACCTTC. Protein sequence: CASNQITGLNYGYTF.